The 14 T cell receptor beta chains below come from one sample, sequenced in a study of blood T cell repertoires in COVID-19. Method: immunoSEQ multiplex PCR; TCRdb's copy keeps in-frame clones and lacks some. Of 360,000 or so clones detected, over 80% appear once; the ten largest clones hold around 5.1%. Sequencing input: PBMCs or T cells enriched from blood (not recorded which). These receptor sequences come from a woman between 50 and 59 years old who had recovered from COVID-19.

The chain links TRBV5-8 to TRBJ2-7, with D perhaps TRBD2 (6 bases). The V end lost 1 base, the J end lost 1 base, and 9 bases lay between the germline ends. The CDR3 totals 14 residues. Germline V gives CDR1 SGHTS, CDR2 YDEGEE. CDR3 loop: CASSLLEGSYEQYF. The CDR3 bases are TGTGCCAGCAGCTTGCTGGAGGGGTCCTACGAGCAGTACTTC.

The chain has TRBV28 and TRBJ2-6; the match to TRBD1 covers 8 bases. This CDR3 comprises 17 residues. The V and J ends lost 6 bases and 4 bases, in that order; junction bases with no gene match: 11. Germline V gene lookup returns CDR1 MDHEN and CDR2 SYDVKM. This CDR3 reads CASSPGTGKLGANVLTF. CDR3 in DNA: TGTGCCAGCAGCCCCGGGACAGGCAAACTCGGGGCCAACGTCCTGACTTTC. The full variable domain, rest sourced from reference TRBV28 and TRBJ2-6, is DVKVTQSSRYLVKRTGEKVFLECVQDMDHENMFWYRQDPGLGLRLIYFSYDVKMKEKGDIPEGYSVSREKKERFSLILESASTNQTSMYLCASSPGTGKLGANVLTFGAGSRLTVL.

This clone was detected only once. The CDR3 reads CASSLTTGGPDEQFF. The CDR3 DNA reads as TGTGCCAGCAGCTTAACGACCGGGGGGCCCGATGAGCAGTTCTTC. The V and J genes are TRBV7-3 and TRBJ2-1, with TRBD2 as a possible D gene (7 bases). Trimming took off 0 bases at V and 8 bases at J, with 14 bases between the two ends. From germline, CDR1 is SGHTA and CDR2 FQGTGA. The CDR3 is 15 amino acids.

The rearrangement joins TRBV30 to TRBJ1-1; 8 positions agree with TRBD1. This CDR3 spans 14 amino acids. CDR1 is GTSNPN, CDR2 SVGIG, per germline (reference sequence). V lost 1 base and J lost 4; bases outside the gene matches: 5. CDR3: CAWSGQGAFTEAFF. The CDR3, as DNA: TGTGCCTGGAGTGGGCAGGGGGCATTCACTGAAGCTTTCTTT.

V is TRBV24-1 and J is TRBJ2-7, with D unresolved. In germline, CDR1 is KGHDR, CDR2 SFDVKD. This CDR3 comprises 13 residues. V lost 3 bases and J lost 7, with 12 bases in between. CDR3 sequence: CATSDGGLGEQYF. The CDR3, as DNA: TGTGCCACCAGTGATGGCGGTTTGGGTGAGCAGTACTTC.

CDR3 nucleotide sequence: TGTGCCAGCAGTCCTCTTATTGGGAGGGGCTACGAGCAGTACTTC. Protein: CASSPLIGRGYEQYF. The chain is built from TRBV27 and TRBJ2-7; 7 nucleotides align to TRBD2. Germline lookup yields CDR1 MNHEY and CDR2 SMNVEV (reference sequence). This CDR3 has 15 amino acids. With 5 bases clipped from V and 3 bases from J, the junction kept 10 bases outside the gene matches.

In DNA form, the CDR3 reads TGCGCCAGCGGACCGGGACAGGGGATCGTGAGCAATCAGCCCCAGCATTTT. It codes for CASGPGQGIVSNQPQHF. The chain combines TRBV4-3 with TRBJ1-5; 10 nucleotides align to TRBD1. CDR1 and CDR2 from the germline V gene are LGHNA and YSLEER. The trim removed 8 bases at V and 1 base at J, leaving 11 bases unmatched. The CDR3 totals 17 residues.

The chain links TRBV7-8 to TRBJ1-5; D possibly corresponds to TRBD1 (6 bases). This CDR3 spans 14 amino acids. Trimming removed 5 bases at V and 7 bases at J, with 15 bases between. Germline CDR1 reads SGHVS; CDR2 reads FQNEAQ. The CDR3 DNA is TGTGCCAGCAGCAGGGACAACCCAGGACAGCCCCAGCATTTT. It encodes CASSRDNPGQPQHF. The whole variable domain, remainder taken from reference TRBV7-8 and TRBJ1-5, is GAGVSQSPRYKVAKRGQDVALRCDPISGHVSLFWYQQALGQGPEFLTYFQNEAQLDKSGLPSDRFFAERPEGSVSTLKIQRTQQEDSAVYLCASSRDNPGQPQHFGDGTRLSIL.

This clone occurred a few times. This rearrangement joins TRBV19 to TRBJ1-6, with a weak D call TRBD1 (6 bases). V was trimmed by 4 bases and J by 9 bases, leaving 13 bases between them. The CDR3 loop spans 14 amino acids. The germline gives CDR1 LNHDA, CDR2 SQIVND (reference sequence). The CDR3 nucleotides are TGTGCCAGTAGTAAGGGACATTCTTTTTCACCCCTCCACTTT. It translates to CASSKGHSFSPLHF.

In this sample, this clone turned up once. The CDR3 DNA sequence: TGTGCCAGCAGCTTCGGGACAGGGGTGGACGGGGCCAACGTCCTGACTTTC. Translation gives CASSFGTGVDGANVLTF. The gene calls are TRBV11-2 and TRBJ2-6; 10 bases match TRBD1. V was clipped by 3 bases and J by 4 bases; unmatched bases: 6. The germline V gene has CDR1 SGHAT and CDR2 FQNNGV. The CDR3 consists of 17 residues.

The rearrangement links TRBV7-3 to TRBJ2-1; D remains unclear. Germline loops: CDR1 SGHTA, CDR2 FQGTGA. Trimming took off 2 bases at V and 0 bases at J, with 8 bases between the two ends. CDR3 length equals 15 residues. CDR3 sequence (DNA): TGTGCCAGCAGCTTAGCGAAGAGCTCCTACAATGAGCAGTTCTTC. The encoded protein is CASSLAKSSYNEQFF.

The chain recombines TRBV19 with TRBJ1-1, with D unresolved. The V end lost 3 bases, the J end lost 3 bases, and 14 bases lay between the germline ends. The CDR3 covers 15 residues. Germline CDR1 and CDR2: LNHDA and SQIVND (reference sequence). The CDR3 bases are TGTGCCAGTAGTATCCGACACATCAGAGACACTGAAGCTTTCTTT. Protein product: CASSIRHIRDTEAFF.

This clone was detected a few times. The rearrangement joins TRBV3-1 (or the pseudogene TRBV3-2) to TRBJ1-1, with a tentative D call TRBD1 (5 bases). The CDR3 runs 14 residues. Germline V gene lookup returns CDR1 LGHDT and CDR2 YNNKEL (reference sequence). The V end was cut by 1 base, the J end by 2 bases, with 8 bases between. As DNA, the CDR3 is TGTGCCAGCAGCCAAGGCAGGGCAAACACTGAAGCTTTCTTT. It translates to CASSQGRANTEAFF.

This clone has at least ten counts. This chain uses TRBV2 with TRBJ1-6, with D tentatively TRBD1 (5 bases). V lost 3 bases and J lost 7, with 10 bases in between. CDR3 size: 14 residues. Germline V gene data show CDR1 as SNHLY and CDR2 as FYNNEI. CDR3 sequence reads: CASSDPGSNSPLHF. The CDR3 DNA reads as TGTGCCAGCAGTGACCCAGGGTCCAATTCACCCCTCCACTTT.